This note documents a single T cell receptor beta chain sequence. This entry is derived from a study of blood T cell repertoires in COVID-19. Study-wide background: Collection of acute and convalescent COVID-19 samples took place in the United States, Italy and Spain. PBMCs, B-cell-depleted T cells, or T cells were the source of the cDNA or gDNA that made up the material.

The Seattle patients joined while their infection was active and were tracked longitudinally afterward. CDR1 and CDR2 from the germline V gene are SQVTM and ANQGSEA. This CDR3 contains 16 residues. Trimming at V came to 4 bases and at J to 4 bases, leaving 11 bases not matched to a gene. Authors' analysis steps: Amplification with reference gene primers provided the estimates of nucleated cell counts. Assay used: immunoSEQ multiplex PCR; TCRdb lists only in-frame clones, some missing. Clone size and the V and J calls come from that table; the DNA yielded D and trimming. The top ten clones hold over 1% of a sample with about 230,000 clones, 83% of them seen once.

The sample taken for sequencing was peripheral blood. The rearrangement uses TRBV29-1 and TRBJ2-1; the match to TRBD1 covers 9 bases. The sequence came from a woman between 25 and 40 years old with COVID-19, enrolled during active disease. CDR3 coding DNA: TGCAGCGTTGGTGACTTTGGGACAGGGCCTTACAATGAGCAGTTCTTC. It codes for CSVGDFGTGPYNEQFF.